These 10 T cell receptor beta chains came from one sample sequenced in a study of OX40 agonist ivuxolimab in advanced cancers. The data were produced by immunoSEQ multiplex PCR, yet TCRdb's version contains in-frame clones alone and is incomplete. The data contain roughly 32,000 clones, around nine tenths of them singletons. The specimen comprised CD4+ or CD8+ T cells sorted from blood, sampled in a trial of the OX40 agonist ivuxolimab. The receptors originated from an adult with an advanced solid tumor such as melanoma, head and neck, liver or kidney cancer.

The chain is built from TRBV2 and TRBJ2-7, with D possibly TRBD1 on 7 matching bases. The V end lost 1 base, the J end lost 7 bases, and 20 bases lay between the germline ends. CDR3 length equals 16 residues. Germline V gene sequence: CDR1 SNHLY, CDR2 FYNNEI. The CDR3 DNA sequence: TGTGCCAGCAGTGAAGGACCCGCAGGGGGGACGGGTGAGCAGTACTTC. It yields the protein CASSEGPAGGTGEQYF.

The chain joins TRBV5-1 to TRBJ2-7; D gene uncertain. CDR1 and CDR2 from the germline V gene are SGHRS and YFSETQ. V lost 4 bases and J lost 3, with 11 bases in between. The CDR3 contains 13 residues. The CDR3 loop is CASSNEMNYEQYF. CDR3 sequence (DNA): TGCGCCAGCAGCAATGAGATGAACTACGAGCAGTACTTC.

The chain employs TRBV9 and TRBJ2-7, with TRBD2 matching 8 bases. Germline V lookup: CDR1 SGDLS, CDR2 YYNGEE. Trimming took 3 bases from V and 2 from J; bases not matched to a gene: 10. This CDR3 has 16 residues. The CDR3 protein is CASSGSREAGAYEQYF. The CDR3 bases are TGTGCCAGCAGCGGCTCCAGGGAAGCGGGAGCCTACGAGCAGTACTTC.

This sequence joins TRBV10-3 and TRBJ1-2; D possibly corresponds to TRBD1 (5 bases). V lost 6 bases and J 6 bases, leaving 20 bases between the germline ends. Germline V gives CDR1 ENHRY, CDR2 SYGVKD. The CDR3 length is 15 residues. This chain's CDR3 is CAISWSGPEFDGYTF. The CDR3 DNA is TGTGCCATCAGCTGGTCGGGGCCGGAGTTCGATGGCTACACCTTC.

The chain recombines TRBV28 with TRBJ2-7, with 8 positions matching TRBD1. Trimming cost V 6 bases and J 5 bases; bases outside gene matches: 12. This CDR3 is built from 15 residues. Germline values: CDR1 MDHEN, CDR2 SYDVKM. CDR3 coding DNA: TGTGCCAGCAGATATGACAGGGGAATTTCGAACGAGCAGTACTTC. It is translated as CASRYDRGISNEQYF.

The CDR3 reads CASSIDGVSSNTEAFF. Here the CDR3 DNA reads TGTGCCAGCAGCATTGATGGGGTTTCATCGAACACTGAAGCTTTCTTT. This sequence joins TRBV5-4 and TRBJ1-1; D ambiguous. CDR3 length: 16 residues. Trimming took 4 bases from V and 1 from J, leaving 17 bases between them. Germline V gene lookup returns CDR1 SGHNT and CDR2 YYREEE (reference sequence).

The J gene is TRBJ2-5, the V gene TRBV25-1, with D perhaps TRBD1 or TRBD2 (6 bases each). Per the germline V gene, CDR1 is MGHDK and CDR2 is SYGVNS. The CDR3 has 15 amino acids. The ends were cut back, 3 bases at V and 5 bases at J, with 16 bases in the middle. CDR3 protein: CASSEVGGGAETQYF. In DNA, the CDR3 is TGTGCCAGCAGTGAGGTAGGGGGAGGAGCGGAGACCCAGTACTTC.

The V gene is TRBV9, the J gene TRBJ2-1; TRBD1 might be the D (5 bases). This CDR3 is built from 13 residues. Per the germline V gene, CDR1 is SGDLS and CDR2 is YYNGEE. Trimming removed 6 bases from V and 2 bases from J, with 9 bases in between. The CDR3 DNA reads as TGTGCCAGCACACAGGAGACCTACAATGAGCAGTTCTTC. Translation gives CASTQETYNEQFF.

V is TRBV5-4 and J is TRBJ2-7, with a weak D call TRBD2 (6 bases). Trimming shortened V by 1 base and J by 3 bases, and 11 bases separated the two germline ends. The CDR3 spans 14 residues. Germline-derived CDR1 and CDR2 are SGHNT and YYREEE (reference sequence). CDR3 in amino acids: CASSLSGVSYEQYF. The CDR3 nucleotides read TGTGCCAGCAGCTTGTCGGGAGTCAGCTACGAGCAGTACTTC.

The CDR3 DNA reads as TGTGCCAGCAGACCAGCCGGGCCCACCTACGAGCAGTACTTC. Translated, it gives CASRPAGPTYEQYF. The J gene is TRBJ2-7, the V gene TRBV28, with no clear D. This CDR3 spans 14 amino acids. Trimming removed 6 bases at V and 2 bases at J, with 14 bases between. Germline V gene data show CDR1 as MDHEN and CDR2 as SYDVKM.